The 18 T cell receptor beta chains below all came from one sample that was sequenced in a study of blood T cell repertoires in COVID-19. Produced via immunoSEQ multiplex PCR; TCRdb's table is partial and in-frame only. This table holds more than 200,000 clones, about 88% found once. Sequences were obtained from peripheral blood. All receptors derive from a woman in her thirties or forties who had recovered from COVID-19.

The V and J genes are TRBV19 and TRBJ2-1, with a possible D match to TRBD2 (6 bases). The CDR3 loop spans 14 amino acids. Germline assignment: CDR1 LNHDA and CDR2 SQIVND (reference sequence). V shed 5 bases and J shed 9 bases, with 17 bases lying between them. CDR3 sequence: CASSWAGLGSEQFF. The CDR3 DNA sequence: TGTGCCAGTAGTTGGGCGGGACTTGGGAGTGAGCAGTTCTTC.

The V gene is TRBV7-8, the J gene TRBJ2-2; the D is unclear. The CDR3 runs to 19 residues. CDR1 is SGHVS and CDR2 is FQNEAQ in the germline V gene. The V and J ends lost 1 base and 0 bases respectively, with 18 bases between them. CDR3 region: CASSLGRFTRSSNTGELFF. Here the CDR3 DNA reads TGTGCCAGCAGCTTAGGTCGTTTTACGAGATCCTCGAACACCGGGGAGCTGTTTTTT.

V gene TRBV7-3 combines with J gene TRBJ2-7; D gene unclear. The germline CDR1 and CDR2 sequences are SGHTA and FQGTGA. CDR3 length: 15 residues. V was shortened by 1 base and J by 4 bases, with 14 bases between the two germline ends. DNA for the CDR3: TGTGCCAGCAGCTTAATGGCAGCTAGTAGTTACGAGCAGTACTTC. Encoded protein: CASSLMAASSYEQYF.

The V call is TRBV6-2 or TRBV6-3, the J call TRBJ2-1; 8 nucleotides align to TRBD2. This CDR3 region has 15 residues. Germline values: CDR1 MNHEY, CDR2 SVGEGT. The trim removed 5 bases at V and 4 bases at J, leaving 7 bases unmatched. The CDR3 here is CASSNGGAGYNEQFF. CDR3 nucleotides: TGTGCCAGCAGTAACGGGGGGGCCGGTTACAATGAGCAGTTCTTC.

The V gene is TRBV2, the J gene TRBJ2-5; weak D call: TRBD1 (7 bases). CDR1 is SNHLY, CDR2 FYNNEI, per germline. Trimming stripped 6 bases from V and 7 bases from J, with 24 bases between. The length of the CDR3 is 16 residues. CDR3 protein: CASSGQGDSQRGTQYF. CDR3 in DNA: TGTGCCAGCAGCGGGCAGGGGGACTCTCAGAGAGGGACCCAGTACTTC.

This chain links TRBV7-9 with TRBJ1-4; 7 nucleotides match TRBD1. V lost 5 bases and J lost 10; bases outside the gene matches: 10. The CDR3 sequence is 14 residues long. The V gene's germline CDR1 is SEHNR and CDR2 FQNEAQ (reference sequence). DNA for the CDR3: TGTGCCAGCAGCCCAGACAGGGATGGGGGAAAACTGTTTTTT. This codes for CASSPDRDGGKLFF.

DNA for the CDR3: TGTGCCAGCAGTTACCAGGGAGGCTCCTACAATGAGCAGTTCTTC. Its translation is CASSYQGGSYNEQFF. The J gene is TRBJ2-1, the V gene TRBV6-2 or TRBV6-3, with a tentative D call TRBD2 (6 bases). Germline lookup yields CDR1 MNHEY and CDR2 SVGEGT. Trimming removed 2 bases from V and 0 bases from J, with 8 bases in between. This CDR3 has 15 amino acids.

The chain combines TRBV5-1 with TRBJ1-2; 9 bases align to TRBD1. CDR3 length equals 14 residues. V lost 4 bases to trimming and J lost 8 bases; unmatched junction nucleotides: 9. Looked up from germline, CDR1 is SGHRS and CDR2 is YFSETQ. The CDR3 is CASSVEQGAKGYTF. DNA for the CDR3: TGCGCCAGCAGCGTTGAACAGGGGGCGAAGGGCTACACCTTC.

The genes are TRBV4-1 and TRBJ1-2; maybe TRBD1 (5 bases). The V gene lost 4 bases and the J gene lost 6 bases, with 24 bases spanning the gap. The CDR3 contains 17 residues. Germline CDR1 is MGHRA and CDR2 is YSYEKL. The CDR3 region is CASSPQGGVAFGNGYTF. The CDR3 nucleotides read TGCGCCAGCAGCCCCCAGGGAGGGGTGGCCTTTGGTAATGGCTACACCTTC.

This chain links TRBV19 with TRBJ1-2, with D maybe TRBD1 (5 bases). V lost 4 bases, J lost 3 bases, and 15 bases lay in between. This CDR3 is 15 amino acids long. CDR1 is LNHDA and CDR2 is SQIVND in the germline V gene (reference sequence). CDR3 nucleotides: TGTGCCAGTAGTACTCGGGGCGGGGAGTACTATGGCTACACCTTC. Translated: CASSTRGGEYYGYTF.

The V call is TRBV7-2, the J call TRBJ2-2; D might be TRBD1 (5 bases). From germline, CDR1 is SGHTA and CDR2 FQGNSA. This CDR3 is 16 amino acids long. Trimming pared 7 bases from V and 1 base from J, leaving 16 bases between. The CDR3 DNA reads TGTGCCAGCACCCCCGCTTCGACAGAGAACACCGGGGAGCTGTTTTTT. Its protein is CASTPASTENTGELFF.

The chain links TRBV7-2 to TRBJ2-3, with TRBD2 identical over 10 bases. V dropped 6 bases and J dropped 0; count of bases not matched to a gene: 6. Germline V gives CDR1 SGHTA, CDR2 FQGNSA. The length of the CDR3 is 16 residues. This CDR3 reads CASRQSSGGSTDTQYF. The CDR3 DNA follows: TGTGCCAGCAGACAATCTAGCGGGGGAAGCACAGATACGCAGTATTTT.

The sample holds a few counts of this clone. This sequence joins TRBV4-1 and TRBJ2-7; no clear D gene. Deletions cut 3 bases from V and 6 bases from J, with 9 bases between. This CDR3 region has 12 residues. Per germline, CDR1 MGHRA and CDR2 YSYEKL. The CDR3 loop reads CASSHLGGEQYF. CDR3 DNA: TGCGCCAGCAGCCACCTAGGCGGCGAGCAGTACTTC.

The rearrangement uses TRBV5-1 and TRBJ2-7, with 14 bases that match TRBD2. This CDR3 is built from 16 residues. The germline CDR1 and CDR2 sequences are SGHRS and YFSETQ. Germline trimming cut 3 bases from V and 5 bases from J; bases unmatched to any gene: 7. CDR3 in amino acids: CASSSVPGLAGDEQYF. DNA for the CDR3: TGCGCCAGCAGCTCAGTTCCGGGACTAGCGGGAGACGAGCAGTACTTC.

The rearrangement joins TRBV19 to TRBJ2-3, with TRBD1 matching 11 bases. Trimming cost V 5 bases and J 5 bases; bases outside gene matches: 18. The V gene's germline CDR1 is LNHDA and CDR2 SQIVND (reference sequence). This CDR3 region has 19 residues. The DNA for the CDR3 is TGTGCCAGTAGTCCCCACCCTCCGGGACAGGGGGGTTTTCGAGATACGCAGTATTTT. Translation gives CASSPHPPGQGGFRDTQYF.

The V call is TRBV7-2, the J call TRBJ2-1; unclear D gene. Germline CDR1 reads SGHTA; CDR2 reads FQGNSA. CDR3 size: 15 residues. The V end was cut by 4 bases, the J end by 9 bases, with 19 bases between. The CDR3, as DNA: TGTGCCAGCAGCTCGACTTCCACCCCTTCGGGTGAGCAGTTCTTC. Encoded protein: CASSSTSTPSGEQFF.

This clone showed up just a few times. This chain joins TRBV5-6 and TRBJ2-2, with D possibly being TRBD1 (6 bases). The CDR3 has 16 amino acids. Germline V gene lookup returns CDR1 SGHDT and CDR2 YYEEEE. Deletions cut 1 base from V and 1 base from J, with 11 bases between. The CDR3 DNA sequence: TGTGCCAGCAGCTTGTTGGGGGCGCGGAACACCGGGGAGCTGTTTTTT. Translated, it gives CASSLLGARNTGELFF.

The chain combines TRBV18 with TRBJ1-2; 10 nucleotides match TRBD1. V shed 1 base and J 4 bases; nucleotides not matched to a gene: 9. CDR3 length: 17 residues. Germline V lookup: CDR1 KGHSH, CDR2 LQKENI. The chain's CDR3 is CASSPLFTRDRGYGYTF. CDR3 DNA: TGTGCCAGCTCACCACTTTTTACTCGGGACAGGGGCTATGGCTACACCTTC.